This TCR beta chain originates from a study of T cell changes during pregnancy in multiple sclerosis. CDR3 size: 17 residues. V lost 3 bases to trimming and J lost 0 bases, with 18 bases between them. In germline, CDR1 is LNHDA, CDR2 SQIVND (reference sequence). Sequencing used immunoSEQ multiplex PCR; TCRdb keeps in-frame clones, though not all of them. The sample lists under 50,000 clones; 92% were seen once. The sequence came from a female donor with multiple sclerosis, enrolled in a pregnancy study. The sample was CD8+ T cells from peripheral blood mononuclear cells, taken in the third trimester of pregnancy. This chain connects TRBV19 to TRBJ2-7; TRBD2 is a possible D gene (7 bases). CDR3 sequence (DNA): TGTGCCAGTAGTATTGGGGGGGTTGAGACAGGCTCCTACGAGCAGTACTTC. This gives the protein CASSIGGVETGSYEQYF.